Listed below are T cell receptor beta chains from one sample, sequenced in a study of T cell responses to AZD1222 COVID-19 vaccine. The table came from immunoSEQ multiplex PCR; TCRdb's copy has only in-frame clones and leaves some out. Among about 110,000 clones listed, roughly 85% were seen once. Sequencing used peripheral blood, obtained 28 days after the second AZD1222 dose. These receptors all come from an adult who received the AZD1222 COVID-19 vaccine. The CDR3 runs from the conserved cysteine through the conserved F or W. D genes are given only for firm matches. The listing skips clone size in some rows; elsewhere it reads once, few, many or a size class.

size,J,D,V,CDR3,DNA
-,TRBJ1-2,-,TRBV5-4,CASSLDSANYGYTF,TGTGCCAGCAGCCTGGACAGTGCTAACTATGGCTACACCTTC
-,TRBJ2-5,-,TRBV27,CASSPRGRGIQETQYF,TGTGCCAGCAGTCCCAGGGGGAGGGGAATTCAAGAGACCCAGTACTTC
-,TRBJ2-7,-,TRBV19,CASSINKGYSYEQYF,TGTGCCAGTAGTATAAATAAAGGTTACTCCTACGAGCAGTACTTC
-,TRBJ1-1,TRBD1,TRBV28,CASRTGMNTEAFF,TGTGCCAGCCGGACAGGGATGAACACTGAAGCTTTCTTT
-,TRBJ1-1,-,TRBV30,CAWVPGAYGAFF,TGTGCCTGGGTACCTGGGGCGTATGGAGCTTTCTTT
-,TRBJ2-7,-,TRBV30,CAWTTGLLYEQYF,TGTGCCTGGACCACAGGGTTACTCTACGAGCAGTACTTC
-,TRBJ2-7,-,TRBV4-1,CASSHEPDSTYEQYF,TGCGCCAGCAGCCATGAGCCGGACAGTACCTACGAGCAGTACTTC
-,TRBJ1-4,-,TRBV7-8,CASSPSGELFF,TGTGCCAGCAGCCCGTCCGGGGAACTGTTTTTT
-,TRBJ2-7,TRBD1,TRBV10-3,CAISDRGMTYEQYF,TGTGCCATCAGTGACAGGGGGATGACCTACGAGCAGTACTTC
-,TRBJ1-4,-,TRBV7-8,CASSRRENEKLFF,TGTGCCAGCAGCCGCAGAGAGAATGAAAAACTGTTTTTT
-,TRBJ1-1,-,TRBV20-1,CSARENTEAFF,TGCAGTGCCCGGGAGAACACTGAAGCTTTCTTT
-,TRBJ1-6,-,TRBV5-1,CASSPTQSSYNSPLHF,TGCGCCAGCAGCCCTACTCAGAGCTCCTATAATTCACCCCTCCACTTT
-,TRBJ2-7,-,TRBV29-1,CSVEEVYEQYF,TGCAGCGTTGAAGAGGTCTACGAGCAGTACTTC
-,TRBJ2-5,-,TRBV5-5,CASSLDGKETQYF,TGTGCCAGCAGCTTGGATGGGAAAGAGACCCAGTACTTC
-,TRBJ1-2,-,TRBV5-6,CASSPWWGFGGYTF,TGTGCCAGCAGCCCCTGGTGGGGTTTCGGTGGCTACACCTTC
-,TRBJ2-7,TRBD1,TRBV15,CATGQGDSYEQYF,TGTGCCACCGGACAGGGGGACTCCTACGAGCAGTACTTC
-,TRBJ2-2,-,TRBV5-1,CASSFNTGELFF,TGCGCCAGCAGCTTCAACACCGGGGAGCTGTTTTTT
-,TRBJ2-5,-,TRBV6-5,CASSYCGEETQYF,TGTGCCAGCAGTTACTGCGGGGAAGAGACCCAGTACTTC
-,TRBJ1-6,TRBD1,TRBV7-9,CASSLATGIPNSPLHF,TGTGCCAGCAGCTTAGCGACAGGGATCCCCAATTCACCCCTCCACTTT
-,TRBJ2-7,-,TRBV27,CASSSQGLTPLHYEQYF,TGTGCCAGCAGTTCACAGGGCCTTACCCCCCTACACTACGAGCAGTACTTC
few,TRBJ1-2,-,TRBV28,CASSPWSPGNYTF,TGTGCCAGCAGTCCCTGGAGTCCCGGTAACTACACCTTC
-,TRBJ2-7,-,TRBV28,CASSSQGNYEQYF,TGTGCCAGCAGTTCGCAGGGGAACTACGAGCAGTACTTC
-,TRBJ2-1,TRBD2,TRBV5-5,CASSLAAAGAWGDEQFF,TGTGCCAGCAGCTTGGCGGCAGCGGGGGCGTGGGGTGATGAGCAGTTCTTC
few,TRBJ2-5,-,TRBV9,CASDSGLRGETQYF,TGTGCCAGCGACAGCGGGCTCAGGGGGGAGACCCAGTACTTC
-,TRBJ2-5,TRBD2,TRBV5-1,CASSLGRGGGPETQYF,TGCGCCAGCAGCTTGGGGCGCGGGGGGGGCCCAGAGACCCAGTACTTC
once,TRBJ2-2,TRBD1,TRBV5-4,CASRGTGPNTGELFF,TGTGCCAGCAGAGGGACAGGGCCTAACACCGGGGAGCTGTTTTTT
-,TRBJ2-5,-,TRBV24-1,CATSDFLGGETQYF,TGTGCCACCAGTGATTTTCTGGGTGGAGAGACCCAGTACTTC